This is a list of T cell receptor beta chains from one sample in a study of blood T cells in healthy people across ages. TCRdb re-called the 5' RACE reads with MiXCR, one entry per CDR3 protein. The top ten hold around 30% of the sample, which has about 780,000 distinct CDR3 sequences, under 80% seen once. Sequencing input: blood. Source of these receptors: a man aged 25 to 40 in good health. Both conserved end residues are part of each CDR3. A D gene is named only where the DNA matches it firmly. Clone size, where shown, is once, few, many, or a class for clones that have expanded.

j_call: TRBJ2-5; clone_size: .; d_call: .; v_call: TRBV4-3; cdr3_nt: TGCGCCAGCAGCCAAGGTCACCTCACCGGGGAGACCCAGTACTTC; cdr3_aa: CASSQGHLTGETQYF
j_call: TRBJ2-1; clone_size: .; d_call: TRBD1; v_call: TRBV11-2; cdr3_nt: TGTGCCAGCGGGACAGGGGGAATGGGTGAGCAGTTCTTC; cdr3_aa: CASGTGGMGEQFF
j_call: TRBJ1-2; clone_size: .; d_call: .; v_call: TRBV20-1; cdr3_nt: TGCAGTGCCAAGCGGGGACTTACTATGGATGGCTACACCTTC; cdr3_aa: CSAKRGLTMDGYTF
j_call: TRBJ2-1; clone_size: .; d_call: TRBD2; v_call: TRBV7-2; cdr3_nt: TGTGCCAGCAGCTCAAGACTAGCGGGGGGCCAATACAATGAGCAGTTCTTC; cdr3_aa: CASSSRLAGGQYNEQFF
j_call: TRBJ2-5; clone_size: .; d_call: .; v_call: TRBV6-5; cdr3_nt: TGTGTCAGCAGTTACGGCCCGGTTGCGACCCAGTACTTC; cdr3_aa: CVSSYGPVATQYF
j_call: TRBJ2-3; clone_size: few; d_call: .; v_call: TRBV5-1; cdr3_nt: TGCGCCAGCAGCTTGGCCGCTAGCCTTGGAAACACCCACACAGATACGCAGTATTTT; cdr3_aa: CASSLAASLGNTHTDTQYF
j_call: TRBJ2-5; clone_size: .; d_call: TRBD2; v_call: TRBV29-1; cdr3_nt: TGCAGCGTTGTAGCCGCTAGCGGATACCAAGAGACCCAGTACTTC; cdr3_aa: CSVVAASGYQETQYF
j_call: TRBJ1-2; clone_size: few; d_call: TRBD1; v_call: TRBV30; cdr3_nt: TGTGCCTGGAGTTCCTACGACCTACAGGGGGAGATTGACTATGGCTACACCTTC; cdr3_aa: CAWSSYDLQGEIDYGYTF
j_call: TRBJ2-1; clone_size: .; d_call: .; v_call: TRBV5-6; cdr3_nt: TGTGCCAGCAGCTTGGACCGACACGGGAATGAGCAGTTCTTC; cdr3_aa: CASSLDRHGNEQFF
j_call: TRBJ2-7; clone_size: .; d_call: TRBD2; v_call: TRBV7-2; cdr3_nt: TGTGCCAGCAGCTTAGGGGCGTCAAGGGAGGGCTACGAGCAGTACTTC; cdr3_aa: CASSLGASREGYEQYF
j_call: TRBJ2-3; clone_size: few; d_call: .; v_call: TRBV7-2; cdr3_nt: TGTGCCAGCAGCTTATTCCTACGGGGAACAGATACGCAGTATTTT; cdr3_aa: CASSLFLRGTDTQYF
j_call: TRBJ1-2; clone_size: few; d_call: .; v_call: TRBV4-3; cdr3_nt: TGCGCCAGCAGCCAAGATTCCAGGGACTATGGCTACACCTTC; cdr3_aa: CASSQDSRDYGYTF
j_call: TRBJ2-7; clone_size: .; d_call: TRBD2; v_call: TRBV5-1; cdr3_nt: TGCGCCAGCAGCTCGGGGGACTACTTCTACGAGCAGTACTTC; cdr3_aa: CASSSGDYFYEQYF
j_call: TRBJ2-7; clone_size: .; d_call: TRBD2; v_call: TRBV6-2/TRBV6-3; cdr3_nt: TGTGCCAGCAGTACCCTAGCGGGGGTGACGTCCTACGAGCAGTACTTC; cdr3_aa: CASSTLAGVTSYEQYF
j_call: TRBJ2-1; clone_size: few; d_call: .; v_call: TRBV12-3/TRBV12-4; cdr3_nt: TGTGCCAGCAGTCTGACTGTGTACAATGAGCAGTTCTTC; cdr3_aa: CASSLTVYNEQFF
j_call: TRBJ2-7; clone_size: .; d_call: .; v_call: TRBV15; cdr3_nt: TGTGCCACCAGCAGAGATGGCAAGGTGGCCGGCTCCTACGAGCAGTACTTC; cdr3_aa: CATSRDGKVAGSYEQYF
j_call: TRBJ1-6; clone_size: .; d_call: .; v_call: TRBV28; cdr3_nt: TGTGCCACCACGGGGGCGGCTGAGGCCACCCTCCACTTT; cdr3_aa: CATTGAAEATLHF
j_call: TRBJ2-2; clone_size: .; d_call: TRBD1; v_call: TRBV30; cdr3_nt: TGTGCCTGGAGTCCGGACAGGACTGACACGAACACCGGGGAGCTGTTTTTT; cdr3_aa: CAWSPDRTDTNTGELFF
j_call: TRBJ1-5; clone_size: .; d_call: .; v_call: TRBV20-1; cdr3_nt: TGCAGTGCCAAACGGCCCGGCGGAGGTCAGCCCCAGCATTTT; cdr3_aa: CSAKRPGGGQPQHF
j_call: TRBJ1-2; clone_size: .; d_call: .; v_call: TRBV7-9; cdr3_nt: TGTGCCAGCAGCTTAGCTCAGGTCATCGGCTATGGCTACACCTTC; cdr3_aa: CASSLAQVIGYGYTF
j_call: TRBJ1-2; clone_size: .; d_call: .; v_call: TRBV7-9; cdr3_nt: TGTGCCAGCAGCTTAGTTGGAGGGGTCTATGGCTACACCTTC; cdr3_aa: CASSLVGGVYGYTF
j_call: TRBJ1-1; clone_size: .; d_call: TRBD1; v_call: TRBV20-1; cdr3_nt: TGCAGTGCTCCCACCCGACAGGGGAGGAGCACTGAAGCTTTCTTT; cdr3_aa: CSAPTRQGRSTEAFF
j_call: TRBJ1-2; clone_size: .; d_call: .; v_call: TRBV27; cdr3_nt: TGTGCCAGCAGTTTATCGTGGGGGGCGCTTCGGGGCTACACCTTC; cdr3_aa: CASSLSWGALRGYTF
j_call: TRBJ1-2; clone_size: .; d_call: .; v_call: TRBV6-2/TRBV6-3; cdr3_nt: TGTGCCAGCAGTTACTCGCGTGGCGGCAATACGGGTGGCTACACCTTC; cdr3_aa: CASSYSRGGNTGGYTF
j_call: TRBJ1-2; clone_size: once; d_call: .; v_call: TRBV20-1; cdr3_nt: TGCAGTGCTAGGGTGACCTATGGCTACACCTTC; cdr3_aa: CSARVTYGYTF
j_call: TRBJ2-2; clone_size: .; d_call: .; v_call: TRBV11-2; cdr3_nt: TGCGCCAGCATCCCCGGGGCCGTAAGGTCCGGGGAGCTGTTTTTT; cdr3_aa: CASIPGAVRSGELFF
j_call: TRBJ2-7; clone_size: once; d_call: TRBD2; v_call: TRBV28; cdr3_nt: TGTGCCAGCAGTGCCCTAAGGGCTAGCGGCCCCTACGAGCAGTACTTC; cdr3_aa: CASSALRASGPYEQYF
j_call: TRBJ2-3; clone_size: .; d_call: .; v_call: TRBV29-1; cdr3_nt: TGCAGCATCTCTGAGGGGGGCGGAGATACGCAGTATTTT; cdr3_aa: CSISEGGGDTQYF
j_call: TRBJ2-3; clone_size: few; d_call: TRBD2; v_call: TRBV7-3; cdr3_nt: TGTGCCAGCAGCAAGCGGGGGGGCCTCGGTAGCACAGATACGCAGTATTTT; cdr3_aa: CASSKRGGLGSTDTQYF
j_call: TRBJ2-7; clone_size: .; d_call: .; v_call: TRBV27; cdr3_nt: TGTGCCAGCAGTTTTTCCAGGGACCACTCTTACGAGCAGTACTTC; cdr3_aa: CASSFSRDHSYEQYF
j_call: TRBJ2-1; clone_size: few; d_call: .; v_call: TRBV2; cdr3_nt: TGTGCCAGCAGTGTGGGAGGGGACACACGGGAGCAGTTCTTC; cdr3_aa: CASSVGGDTREQFF
j_call: TRBJ2-1; clone_size: .; d_call: TRBD1; v_call: TRBV2; cdr3_nt: TGTGCCAGCAGCCCGACAGGGTTCAACAATGAGCAGTTCTTC; cdr3_aa: CASSPTGFNNEQFF
j_call: TRBJ2-7; clone_size: few; d_call: .; v_call: TRBV9; cdr3_nt: TGTGCCAGCAGCGTAGGGCTGGGGACGTCGACCTACGAGCAGTACTTC; cdr3_aa: CASSVGLGTSTYEQYF
j_call: TRBJ2-6; clone_size: few; d_call: .; v_call: TRBV5-1; cdr3_nt: TGCGCCAGCAGCTCTCAGGGTGGATACTCTGGGGCCAACGTCCTGACTTTC; cdr3_aa: CASSSQGGYSGANVLTF
j_call: TRBJ2-7; clone_size: .; d_call: .; v_call: TRBV12-3/TRBV12-4; cdr3_nt: TGTGCCAGCAGTTTAGTCATCAGCTCCTACGAGCAGTACTTC; cdr3_aa: CASSLVISSYEQYF